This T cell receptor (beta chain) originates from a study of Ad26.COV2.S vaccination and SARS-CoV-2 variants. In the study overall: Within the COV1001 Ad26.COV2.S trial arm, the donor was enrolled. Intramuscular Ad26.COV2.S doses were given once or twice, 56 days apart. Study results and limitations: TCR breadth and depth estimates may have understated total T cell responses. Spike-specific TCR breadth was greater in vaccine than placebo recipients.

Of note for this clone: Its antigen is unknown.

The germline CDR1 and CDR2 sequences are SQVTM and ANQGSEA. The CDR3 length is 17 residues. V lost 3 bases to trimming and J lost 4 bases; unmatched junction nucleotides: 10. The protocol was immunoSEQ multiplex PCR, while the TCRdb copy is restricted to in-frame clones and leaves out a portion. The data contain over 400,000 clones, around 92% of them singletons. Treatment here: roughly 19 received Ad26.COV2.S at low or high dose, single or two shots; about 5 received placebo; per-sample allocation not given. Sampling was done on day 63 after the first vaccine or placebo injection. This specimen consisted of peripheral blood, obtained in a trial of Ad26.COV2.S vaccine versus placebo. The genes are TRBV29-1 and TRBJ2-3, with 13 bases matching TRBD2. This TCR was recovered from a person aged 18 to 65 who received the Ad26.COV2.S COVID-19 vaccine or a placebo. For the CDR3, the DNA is TGCAGCGTTGAGGCTTTTCCGGGACTAGCGGGGTCAGATACGCAGTATTTT. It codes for CSVEAFPGLAGSDTQYF.